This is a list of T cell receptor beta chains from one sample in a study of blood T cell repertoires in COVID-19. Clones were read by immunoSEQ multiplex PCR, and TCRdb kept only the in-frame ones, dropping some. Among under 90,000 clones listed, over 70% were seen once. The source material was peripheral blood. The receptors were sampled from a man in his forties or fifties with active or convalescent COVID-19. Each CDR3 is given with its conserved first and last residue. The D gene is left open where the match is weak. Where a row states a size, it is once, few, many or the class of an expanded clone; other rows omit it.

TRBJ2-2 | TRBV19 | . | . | CASTLGRSEAGELFF | TGTGCCAGTACCCTGGGGAGAAGCGAGGCCGGGGAGCTGTTTTTT
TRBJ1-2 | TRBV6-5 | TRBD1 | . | CASTLTGGLSYTF | TGTGCCAGCACCCTGACAGGGGGCTTGTCCTACACCTTC
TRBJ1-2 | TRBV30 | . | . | CAWSVPTERYGYTF | TGTGCCTGGAGTGTTCCAACCGAGCGCTATGGCTACACCTTC
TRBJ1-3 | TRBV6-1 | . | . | CASSDREGAGNTIYF | TGTGCCAGCAGTGATCGGGAGGGAGCTGGAAACACCATATATTTT
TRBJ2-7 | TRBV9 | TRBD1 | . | CASSLRTGTYEQYF | TGTGCCAGCAGCCTTCGGACAGGGACCTACGAGCAGTACTTC
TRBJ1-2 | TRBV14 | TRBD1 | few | CASSQRGGRNYGYTF | TGTGCCAGCAGCCAGAGAGGGGGCCGTAACTATGGCTACACCTTC
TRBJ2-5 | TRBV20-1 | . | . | CSARDRETQYF | TGCAGTGCTAGAGATCGGGAGACCCAGTACTTC
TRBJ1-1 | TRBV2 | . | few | CASVLREGVNTEAFF | TGTGCCAGCGTATTGAGGGAGGGAGTGAACACTGAAGCTTTCTTT
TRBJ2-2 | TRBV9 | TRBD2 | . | CASSAAGDPRVHSTGELFF | TGTGCCAGCAGCGCCGCGGGGGACCCTCGGGTCCATTCCACCGGGGAGCTGTTTTTT
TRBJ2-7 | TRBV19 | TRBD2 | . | CASSAGLAGGLYEQYF | TGTGCCAGTAGTGCGGGACTAGCGGGGGGGCTTTACGAGCAGTACTTC
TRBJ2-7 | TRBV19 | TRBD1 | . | CASSITTGGEQYF | TGTGCCAGTAGTATAACCACAGGGGGCGAGCAGTACTTC
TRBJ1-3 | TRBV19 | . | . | CASSPTSGGGNTIYF | TGTGCCAGTAGCCCCACTTCAGGAGGTGGAAACACCATATATTTT
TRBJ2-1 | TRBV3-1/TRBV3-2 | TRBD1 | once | CASSQDPGTVNNEQFF | TGTGCCAGCAGCCAAGATCCGGGGACAGTGAACAATGAGCAGTTCTTC
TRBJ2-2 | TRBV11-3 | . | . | CASSSKRGELFF | TGTGCCAGCAGCTCTAAGAGAGGGGAGCTGTTTTTT
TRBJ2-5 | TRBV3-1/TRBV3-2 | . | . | CASSLVAVGETQYF | TGTGCCAGCAGCCTAGTAGCGGTGGGAGAGACCCAGTACTTC
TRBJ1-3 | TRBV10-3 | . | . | CAISESRTSSGNTIYF | TGTGCCATCAGTGAGTCGAGGACAAGCTCTGGAAACACCATATATTTT
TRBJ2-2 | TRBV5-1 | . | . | CASSLGARELFF | TGCGCCAGCAGCCTGGGCGCCCGTGAGCTGTTTTTT
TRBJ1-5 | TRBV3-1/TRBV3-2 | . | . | CASSPEGASNQPQHF | TGTGCCAGCAGCCCAGAAGGGGCGAGCAATCAGCCCCAGCATTTT
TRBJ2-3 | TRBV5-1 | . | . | CASSPTGKLSTDTQYF | TGCGCCAGCAGCCCGACAGGAAAACTTAGCACAGATACGCAGTATTTT
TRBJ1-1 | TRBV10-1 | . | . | CASSEYRGMNTEAFF | TGCGCCAGCAGTGAGTATAGGGGAATGAACACTGAAGCTTTCTTT
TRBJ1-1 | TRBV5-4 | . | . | CASSLERGLTEAFF | TGTGCCAGCAGCTTGGAGCGGGGATTAACTGAAGCTTTCTTT
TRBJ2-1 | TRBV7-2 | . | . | CASSLDPTGYNEQFF | TGTGCCAGCAGCTTAGACCCAACAGGGTACAATGAGCAGTTCTTC